This TCR beta chain was observed in a study of T-cell memory formation after mild COVID-19. Study-wide points: Researchers report contracting CD4+ clones mostly in CM and EM, with CD8+ clones in EMRA.

TCRdb redid the calling of the 5' RACE reads with MiXCR, one entry per CDR3 protein. The profile shows 450,000 or so distinct CDR3 sequences, 20% of them singletons. With regard to this clonotype: Its antigen is not known.

The source of this sequence is an adult woman who had mild COVID-19 (a few samples of this study predate the infection). Cell type and time point are not known. Source material: PBMCs or a T cell subset sorted from them (not recorded which).

The CDR3 nucleotides are TGTGCCAGCAGCCCCCAAAGGACTAGCGGGGGCACCCCATCTGAGCAGTTCTTC. Translation: CASSPQRTSGGTPSEQFF. The V call is TRBV7-3, the J call TRBJ2-1; 13 bases match TRBD2. The CDR3 consists of 18 residues. CDR1 is SGHTA, CDR2 FQGTGA, per germline. V was clipped by 5 bases and J by 9 bases; unmatched bases: 16.